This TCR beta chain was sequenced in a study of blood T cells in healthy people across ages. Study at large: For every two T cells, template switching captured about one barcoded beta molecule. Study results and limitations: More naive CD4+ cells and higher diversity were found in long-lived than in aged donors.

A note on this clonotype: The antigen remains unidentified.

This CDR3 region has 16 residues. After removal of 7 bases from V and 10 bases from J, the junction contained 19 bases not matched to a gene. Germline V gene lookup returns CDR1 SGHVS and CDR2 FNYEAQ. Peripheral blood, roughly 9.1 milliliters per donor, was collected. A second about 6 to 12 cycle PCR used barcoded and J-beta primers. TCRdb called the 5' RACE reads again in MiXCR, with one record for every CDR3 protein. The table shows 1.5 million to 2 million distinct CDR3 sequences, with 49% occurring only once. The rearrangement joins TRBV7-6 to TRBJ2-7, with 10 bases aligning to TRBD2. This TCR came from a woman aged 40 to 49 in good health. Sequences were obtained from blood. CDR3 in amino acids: CASKNGLAVTGGAQYF. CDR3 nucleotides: TGTGCCAGCAAAAATGGACTAGCGGTTACCGGGGGGGCCCAGTACTTC. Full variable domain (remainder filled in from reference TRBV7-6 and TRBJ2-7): GAGVSQSPRYKVTKRGQDVALRCDPISGHVSLYWYRQALGQGPEFLTYFNYEAQQDKSGLPNDRFSAERPEGSISTLTIQRTEQRDSAMYRCASKNGLAVTGGAQYFGPGTRLTVT.